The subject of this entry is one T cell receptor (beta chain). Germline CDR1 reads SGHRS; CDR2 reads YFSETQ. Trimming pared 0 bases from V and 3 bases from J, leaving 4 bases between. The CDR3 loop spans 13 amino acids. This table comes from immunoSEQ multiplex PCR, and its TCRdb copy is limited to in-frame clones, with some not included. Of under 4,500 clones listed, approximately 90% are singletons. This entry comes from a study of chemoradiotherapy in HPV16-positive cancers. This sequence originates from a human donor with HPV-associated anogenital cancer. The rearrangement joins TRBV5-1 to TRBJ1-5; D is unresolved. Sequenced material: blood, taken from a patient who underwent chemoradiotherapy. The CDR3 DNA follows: TGCGCCAGCAGCTTGGGGCACAATCAGCCCCAGCATTTT. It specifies CASSLGHNQPQHF.